This T cell receptor (beta chain) was captured by sequencing in a study of cytomegalovirus exposure and HLA in healthy donors. About the research overall: Within the Caucasian-associated ancestry cluster were roughly 81% of the roughly 360 genotyped donors. Whole-study results and caveats: Using the classifier, cytomegalovirus status was reportedly diagnosed with high specificity and sensitivity.

This clone was counted once. The target antigen is unknown. CDR1 and CDR2 from the germline V gene are MNHEY and SVGAGI. The CDR3 is 13 amino acids. J gave up 7 bases and V 6 bases, and 6 bases lay outside the gene matches. The PCR used 60 Vbeta and 13 Jbeta primers. Data came from immunoSEQ multiplex PCR; TCRdb stores just in-frame clones and leaves some out. The data show 150,000 to 200,000 clones, 60% to 75% seen once. The chain joins TRBV6-5 to TRBJ2-5; 9 bases line up with TRBD1. The sequence was collected from a woman between 45 and 60 years old in good health and CMV-seropositive. Input material: PBMCs. The CDR3 loop reads CASSRGQGWTQYF. CDR3 DNA: TGTGCCAGCAGCCGAGGACAGGGGTGGACCCAGTACTTC.